These 11 T cell receptor beta chains share one sample of origin, sequenced in a study of blood T cell repertoires in COVID-19. Method: immunoSEQ multiplex PCR; TCRdb's copy keeps in-frame clones and lacks some. The sample records 130,000 to 150,000 clones, about nine tenths being singletons. Sequenced material: peripheral blood. These receptors were taken from a human donor in a cohort sampled during active COVID-19.

The chain joins TRBV5-1 to TRBJ2-7; 11 bases line up with TRBD2. The CDR3 length is 16 residues. After removal of 3 bases from V and 0 bases from J, the junction contained 5 bases not matched to a gene. Germline CDR1 reads SGHRS; CDR2 reads YFSETQ. The CDR3: CASSSKTSGSSYEQYF. CDR3 DNA: TGCGCCAGCAGCTCAAAAACTAGCGGGAGCTCCTACGAGCAGTACTTC.

This clone was seen a handful of times. The CDR3 DNA reads TGTGCCAGCAGTTGGGGGGTGGGACCAGATACGCAGTATTTT. Translating gives CASSWGVGPDTQYF. This chain joins TRBV6-6 and TRBJ2-3, with a possible D match to TRBD2 (6 bases). CDR1 and CDR2 from the germline V gene are MNHNY and SVGAGI (reference sequence). CDR3 length: 14 amino acids. Trimming left V 4 bases short and J 4 bases short, with 12 bases between.

The chain couples TRBV7-6 to TRBJ1-2; TRBD1 might be the D (6 bases). Germline V gives CDR1 SGHVS, CDR2 FNYEAQ. The CDR3 loop spans 17 amino acids. With 1 base removed from V and 3 bases from J, the gap between germline ends came to 18 bases. The CDR3 region has the DNA TGTGCCAGCAGCTTAGGGCCTACAGGGAACATGGACTATGGCTACACCTTC. It yields the protein CASSLGPTGNMDYGYTF.

The chain uses TRBV27 and TRBJ2-1; 7 bases align to TRBD2. The V segment lost 2 bases and the J segment 6 bases; nucleotides outside the gene matches: 7. This CDR3 spans 15 amino acids. CDR1 is MNHEY and CDR2 is SMNVEV in the germline V gene (reference sequence). The CDR3 sequence: CASSLKRDRGNEQFF. The CDR3, as DNA: TGTGCCAGCAGTTTAAAGCGGGATAGGGGCAATGAGCAGTTCTTC.

V and J are TRBV7-9 and TRBJ2-1; D unresolved. The CDR3 has 14 amino acids. Per germline, CDR1 SEHNR and CDR2 FQNEAQ (reference sequence). Trimming cost V 5 bases and J 0 bases, with 8 bases left between them. The CDR3 sequence is CASSISSSYNEQFF. CDR3 coding DNA: TGTGCCAGCAGCATAAGTAGCTCCTACAATGAGCAGTTCTTC.

V is TRBV2 and J is TRBJ2-7; the D gene is possibly TRBD2 (6 bases). The CDR3 consists of 13 residues. V was cut by 7 bases and J by 6 bases, with 16 bases left in between. Germline V gene lookup returns CDR1 SNHLY and CDR2 FYNNEI. The CDR3 DNA reads as TGTGCCAGCATCGGGGACTTGGGGGGCGAGCAGTACTTC. This codes for CASIGDLGGEQYF.

This clone has a single count. The V gene is TRBV5-1, the J gene TRBJ2-2; 8 nucleotides align to TRBD1. V gave up 0 bases and J gave up 4 bases; unmatched junction bases: 8. The CDR3 is made up of 17 amino acids. The germline V gene has CDR1 SGHRS and CDR2 YFSETQ. The CDR3 bases are TGCGCCAGCAGCTTGGATCTCAGGGGGCCGGGCACCGGGGAGCTGTTTTTT. Residues: CASSLDLRGPGTGELFF.

The chain uses TRBV6-2 or TRBV6-3 and TRBJ2-3, with D perhaps TRBD1 (6 bases). The CDR3 covers 15 residues. Germline CDR1 and CDR2: MNHEY and SVGEGT. Between the trimmed V and J ends, which lost 2 bases and 3 bases, there was a span of 12 bases. CDR3 DNA sequence: TGTGCCAGCAGTTACGGGGGCTTGGGGACAGATACGCAGTATTTT. Its translation: CASSYGGLGTDTQYF.

This chain uses TRBV28 with TRBJ1-2; 7 bases align to TRBD1. Germline CDR1 reads MDHEN; CDR2 reads SYDVKM. The CDR3 loop spans 16 amino acids. Trimming removed 7 bases from V and 4 bases from J; junction bases left unmatched: 15. CDR3 DNA: TGTGCCAGCACCGAGGACAGGATTCATCGGGGCTATGGCTACACCTTC. It is translated as CASTEDRIHRGYGYTF.

The chain links TRBV7-6 to TRBJ2-3; 13 bases line up with TRBD2. V shed 5 bases, J shed 2 bases, and the junction held 10 bases outside the gene matches. The CDR3 loop spans 18 amino acids. Germline V gene lookup returns CDR1 SGHVS and CDR2 FNYEAQ. The CDR3 loop reads CASSPHRGLAGVTDTQYF. In nucleotides, the CDR3 is TGTGCCAGCAGCCCCCACCGCGGACTAGCGGGAGTCACAGATACGCAGTATTTT.

The chain links TRBV5-1 to TRBJ2-7; weak D call: TRBD2 (7 bases). CDR3 length equals 15 residues. The germline V and J ends were trimmed by 2 bases and 2 bases, with 14 bases remaining between them. CDR1 and CDR2 (germline): SGHRS, YFSETQ. In DNA form, the CDR3 reads TGCGCCAGCAGCTTTAAGGCGGGGGCTACCTACGAGCAGTACTTC. As protein: CASSFKAGATYEQYF.